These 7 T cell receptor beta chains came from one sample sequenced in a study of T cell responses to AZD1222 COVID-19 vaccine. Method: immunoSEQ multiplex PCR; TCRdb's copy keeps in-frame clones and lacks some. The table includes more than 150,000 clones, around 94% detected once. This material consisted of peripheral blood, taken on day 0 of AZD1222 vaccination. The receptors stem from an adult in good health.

In DNA, the CDR3 is TGTGCCAGCAGTCAGCATGGGACAGGGAGGACTGAAGCTTTCTTT. Amino acids: CASSQHGTGRTEAFF. V gene TRBV6-5 combines with J gene TRBJ1-1; 9 bases align to TRBD1. In germline, CDR1 is MNHEY, CDR2 SVGAGI. This CDR3 comprises 15 residues. Trimming cost V 5 bases and J 5 bases; bases outside gene matches: 9.

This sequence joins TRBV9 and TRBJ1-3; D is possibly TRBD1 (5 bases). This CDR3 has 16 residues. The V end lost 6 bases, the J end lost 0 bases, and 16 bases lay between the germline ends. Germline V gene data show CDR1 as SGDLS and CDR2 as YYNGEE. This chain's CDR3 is CASTSRGGDSGNTIYF. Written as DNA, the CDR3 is TGTGCCAGCACGTCTCGGGGGGGAGACTCTGGAAACACCATATATTTT. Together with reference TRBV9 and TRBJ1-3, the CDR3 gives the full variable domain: DSGVTQTPKHLITATGQRVTLRCSPRSGDLSVYWYQQSLDQGLQFLIQYYNGEERAKGNILERFSAQQFPDLHSELNLSSLELGDSALYFCASTSRGGDSGNTIYFGEGSWLTVV.

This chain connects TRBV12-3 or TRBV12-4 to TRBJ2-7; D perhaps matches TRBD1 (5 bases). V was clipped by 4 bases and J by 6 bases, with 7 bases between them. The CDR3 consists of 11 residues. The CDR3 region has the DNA TGTGCCAGCAGTTCAAGGGGCGAGCAGTACTTC. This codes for CASSSRGEQYF.

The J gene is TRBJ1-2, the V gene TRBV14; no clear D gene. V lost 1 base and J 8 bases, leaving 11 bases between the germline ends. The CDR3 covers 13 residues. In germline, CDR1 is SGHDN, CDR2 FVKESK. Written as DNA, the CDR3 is TGTGCCAGCAGCCAAGTGACCGCCAGCGGCTACACCTTC. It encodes CASSQVTASGYTF.

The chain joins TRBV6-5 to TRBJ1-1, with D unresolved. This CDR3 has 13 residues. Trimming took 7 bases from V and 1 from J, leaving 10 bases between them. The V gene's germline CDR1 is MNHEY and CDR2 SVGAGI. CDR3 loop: CASKDRGNTEAFF. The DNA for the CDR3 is TGTGCCAGCAAGGACCGGGGGAACACTGAAGCTTTCTTT.

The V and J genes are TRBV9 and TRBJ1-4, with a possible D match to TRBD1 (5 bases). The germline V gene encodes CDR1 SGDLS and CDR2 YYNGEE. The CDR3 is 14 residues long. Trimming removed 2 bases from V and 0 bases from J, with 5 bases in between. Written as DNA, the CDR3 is TGTGCCAGCAGCGTGACAGCAACTAATGAAAAACTGTTTTTT. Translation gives CASSVTATNEKLFF.

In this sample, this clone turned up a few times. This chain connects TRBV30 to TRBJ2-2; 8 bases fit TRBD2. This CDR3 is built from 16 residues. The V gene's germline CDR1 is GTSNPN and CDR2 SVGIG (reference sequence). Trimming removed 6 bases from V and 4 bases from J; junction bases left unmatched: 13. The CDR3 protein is CACPGLGHSGTGELFF. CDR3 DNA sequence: TGTGCCTGCCCGGGACTAGGGCATTCGGGCACCGGGGAGCTGTTTTTT.